This T cell receptor (beta chain) comes out of a study of a mutant IDH1 vaccine in newly diagnosed glioma. Study-wide findings and caveats: Pseudoprogression apparently tracked independently of changes in top peripheral T cell clonotypes.

Sequenced by immunoSEQ multiplex PCR; TCRdb stores in-frame clones only, minus some. Of tens of thousands of clones listed, roughly two thirds were seen once; the top ten hold 4.5% to 5.5%. Time point reported: week 47, end of study. Doses comprised 300 ug of mutant IDH1 20-mer peptide each, plus topical imiquimod. Donors' newly diagnosed IDH1-mutant WHO grade 3 or 4 astrocytomas lacked nuclear ATRX. V dropped 2 bases and J dropped 1 base, with 9 bases sitting between them. The CDR3 runs to 14 residues. Per germline, CDR1 SGHRS and CDR2 YFSETQ. This clone was seen just once. Its antigen is not identified.

The clonotype originates from a man aged 40-49 years with glioma. Some clones in this sample may be carry-over from other donors' samples. The V gene is TRBV5-1, the J gene TRBJ1-2; the D is unclear. Sequenced here: peripheral blood mononuclear cells (PBMCs), sampled from a glioma patient whose treatment included an IDH1 peptide vaccine. The DNA for the CDR3 is TGCGCCAGCAGCTTCGAGCGGGGTAACTATGGCTACACCTTC. Translation: CASSFERGNYGYTF.